Below are 6 T cell receptor beta chains sequenced from a single sample in a study of vaccination and CD4 T cells after COVID-19. As for treatment: roughly 10-day PBMC culture with coronavirus spike peptide pools or control peptides (ViraFEST assay). These receptors are not linked to any known antigen. Sequencing of cultured CD4+ T cell DNA used the Oncomine TCR Beta short-read assay. In TCRdb, the PCR reads were re-called with MiXCR into one record per CDR3 protein. Counted here are just under 20,000 distinct CDR3 sequences, approximately 52% occurring once; the ten biggest clones make up 8% to 10%. Sequencing was done on a sample of CD4+ T cells from blood, cultured in vitro. The receptors shown here come from a human donor who had recovered from COVID-19.

This clonotype has just a few counts. The rearrangement uses TRBV27 and TRBJ2-7, with a weak D call TRBD1 (5 bases). V lost 6 bases, J lost 0 bases, and 18 bases lay in between. This CDR3 contains 16 residues. The germline gives CDR1 MNHEY, CDR2 SMNVEV (reference sequence). CDR3 nucleotide sequence: TGTGCCAGCAGCCCATCTGCAAGACAGAGCTCCTACGAGCAGTACTTC. Translating gives CASSPSARQSSYEQYF.

V and J are TRBV5-1 and TRBJ2-7; D unclear. V gave up 7 bases and J gave up 2 bases, with 13 bases separating them. From germline, CDR1 is SGHRS and CDR2 YFSETQ. This CDR3 has 13 amino acids. The CDR3: CASVLDGTYEQYF. The CDR3 nucleotides read TGCGCCAGCGTCCTCGATGGAACCTACGAGCAGTACTTC.

As for this clonotype: Mismatch with germline at one junction end may stem from a read error. The chain is built from TRBV7-2 and TRBJ2-1, with TRBD2 matching over 15 bases. Germline CDR1 is SGHTA and CDR2 is FQGNSA. This CDR3 contains 14 residues. CDR3 sequence reads: CASSPQPGLAGGGF. The CDR3 DNA reads as TGTGCCAGCAGCCCCCAGCCGGGACTAGCGGGGGGAGGGTTC.

V usage is TRBV2 and J usage is TRBJ1-6; D remains unclear. V lost 6 bases and J lost 8, with 14 bases in between. Per the germline V gene, CDR1 is SNHLY and CDR2 is FYNNEI. CDR3 length: 14 residues. CDR3 nucleotide sequence: TGTGCCAGCAGAAGTACTGACGTGGATTCACCCCTCCACTTT. Protein product: CASRSTDVDSPLHF.

In nucleotides, the CDR3 is TGCAGCGTTGAACGGGACAGGGGCTATGGCTACACCTTC. It is translated as CSVERDRGYGYTF. This sequence joins TRBV29-1 and TRBJ1-2; 10 bases fit TRBD1. The germline CDR1 and CDR2 sequences are SQVTM and ANQGSEA. V shed 2 bases, J shed 4 bases, and the junction held 1 base outside the gene matches. The CDR3 contains 13 residues.

The chain joins TRBV4-2 to TRBJ1-2, with TRBD1 as a possible D gene (5 bases). The CDR3 covers 12 residues. CDR1 is LGHNA and CDR2 is YNFKEQ in the germline V gene. Trimming removed 4 bases from V and 8 bases from J, with 11 bases in between. DNA for the CDR3: TGTGCCAGCAGCCCACAGGACCGGGGCTACACCTTC. Its translation: CASSPQDRGYTF.